This TCR beta chain was identified during a study of blood T cells in healthy people across ages. This clonotype was recorded many times. Alongside a J-beta primer mix, a sample-barcoded 5' primer served in a second PCR lasting about 6 to 11 cycles. MiXCR was run by TCRdb on the 5' RACE reads, yielding one entry per CDR3 protein. The sample has about 700,000 distinct CDR3 sequences; roughly 32% are singletons. This TCR was sampled from a woman of 80 years or more in good health. Sequencing was carried out using blood.

The CDR3, as DNA: TGTGCCAGCAGCGGTGAAGACGGCCCTCATGAAAAACTGTTTTTT. This codes for CASSGEDGPHEKLFF. V is TRBV9 and J is TRBJ1-4; D remains unclear. Per germline, CDR1 SGDLS and CDR2 YYNGEE. The CDR3 loop spans 15 amino acids. The V and J ends lost 3 bases and 6 bases respectively, with 15 bases between them. Looking up the rest from reference TRBV9 and TRBJ1-4 gives the full variable domain: DSGVTQTPKHLITATGQRVTLRCSPRSGDLSVYWYQQSLDQGLQFLIQYYNGEERAKGNILERFSAQQFPDLHSELNLSSLELGDSALYFCASSGEDGPHEKLFFGSGTQLSVL.